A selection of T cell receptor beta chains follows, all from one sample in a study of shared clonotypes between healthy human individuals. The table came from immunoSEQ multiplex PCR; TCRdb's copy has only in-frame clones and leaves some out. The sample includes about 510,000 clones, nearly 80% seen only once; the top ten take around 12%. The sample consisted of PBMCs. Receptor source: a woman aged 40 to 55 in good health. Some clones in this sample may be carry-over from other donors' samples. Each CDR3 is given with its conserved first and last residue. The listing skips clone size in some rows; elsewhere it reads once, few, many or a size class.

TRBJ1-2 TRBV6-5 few CASSYAPLNYGYTF
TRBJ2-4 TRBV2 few CASTLGLAERQYF
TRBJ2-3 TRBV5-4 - CASSLDRGLISTDTQYF
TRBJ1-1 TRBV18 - CASSPAGPTEAFF
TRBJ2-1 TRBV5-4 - CASSRTSGSYNEQFF
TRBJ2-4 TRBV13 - CASSLGSAKNIQYF
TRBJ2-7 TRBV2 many CASLGAPSYEQYF
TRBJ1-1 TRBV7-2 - CASSLAAGGSPNTEAFF
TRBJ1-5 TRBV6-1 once CASSPMPHQPQHF
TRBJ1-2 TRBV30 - CAWIGGLIYGYTF
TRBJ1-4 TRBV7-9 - CASTRTGGSEKLFF
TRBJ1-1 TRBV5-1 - CASSWGPGVNTEAFF
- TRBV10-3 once CAISEGLAFYEQYF
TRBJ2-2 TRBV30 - CAGRTSGNTGELFF
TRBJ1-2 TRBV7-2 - CASSHMGERSNYGYTF
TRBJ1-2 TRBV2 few CASSESTGNYGYTF
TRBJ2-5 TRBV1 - CTSSRQREKRETQYF
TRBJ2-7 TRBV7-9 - CASSLVGTGLYEQYF
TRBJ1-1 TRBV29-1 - CSVEDSPVGAEAFF
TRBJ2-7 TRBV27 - CASSLLAGGGPYEQYF
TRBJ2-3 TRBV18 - CASSPGGSGTDTQYF
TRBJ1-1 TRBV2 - CASTPTGNTEAFF